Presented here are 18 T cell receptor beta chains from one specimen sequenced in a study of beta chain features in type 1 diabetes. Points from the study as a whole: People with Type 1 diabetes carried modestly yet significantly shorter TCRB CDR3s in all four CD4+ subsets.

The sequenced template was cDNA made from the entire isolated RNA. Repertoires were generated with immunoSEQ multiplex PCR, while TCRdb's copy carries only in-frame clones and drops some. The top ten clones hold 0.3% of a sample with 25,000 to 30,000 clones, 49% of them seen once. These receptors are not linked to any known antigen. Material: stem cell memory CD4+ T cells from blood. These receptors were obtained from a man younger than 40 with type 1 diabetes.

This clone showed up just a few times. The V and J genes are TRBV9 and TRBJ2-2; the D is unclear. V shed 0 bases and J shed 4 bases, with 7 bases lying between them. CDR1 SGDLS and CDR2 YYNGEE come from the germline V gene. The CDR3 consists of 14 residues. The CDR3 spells CASSVAPVTGELFF. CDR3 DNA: TGTGCCAGCAGCGTAGCTCCGGTCACCGGGGAGCTGTTTTTT.

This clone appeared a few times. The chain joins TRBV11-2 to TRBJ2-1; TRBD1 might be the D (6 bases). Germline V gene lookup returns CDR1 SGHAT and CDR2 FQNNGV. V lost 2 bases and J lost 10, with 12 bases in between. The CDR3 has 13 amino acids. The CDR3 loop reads CASSLPTGREQFF. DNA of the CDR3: TGTGCCAGCAGCTTACCCACAGGGCGCGAGCAGTTCTTC.

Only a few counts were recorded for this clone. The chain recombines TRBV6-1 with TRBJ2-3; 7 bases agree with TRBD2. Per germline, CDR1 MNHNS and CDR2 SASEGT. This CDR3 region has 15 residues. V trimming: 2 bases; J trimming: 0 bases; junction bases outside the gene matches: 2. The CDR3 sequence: CASSELAVSTDTQYF. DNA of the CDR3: TGTGCCAGCAGTGAACTAGCGGTTAGCACAGATACGCAGTATTTT.

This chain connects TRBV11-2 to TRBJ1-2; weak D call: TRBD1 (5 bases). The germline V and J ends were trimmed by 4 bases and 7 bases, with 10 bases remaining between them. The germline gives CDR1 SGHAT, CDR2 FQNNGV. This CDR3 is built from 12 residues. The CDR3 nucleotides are TGTGCCAGCAGCTCGGGGGTCGGTGGCTACACCTTC. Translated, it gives CASSSGVGGYTF.

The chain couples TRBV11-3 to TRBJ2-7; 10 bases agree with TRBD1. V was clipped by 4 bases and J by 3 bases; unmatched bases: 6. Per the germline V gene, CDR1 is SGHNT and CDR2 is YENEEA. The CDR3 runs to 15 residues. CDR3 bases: TGTGCCAGCAGCTCTTCAGGGACAGGGGACTACGAGCAGTACTTC. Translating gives CASSSSGTGDYEQYF.

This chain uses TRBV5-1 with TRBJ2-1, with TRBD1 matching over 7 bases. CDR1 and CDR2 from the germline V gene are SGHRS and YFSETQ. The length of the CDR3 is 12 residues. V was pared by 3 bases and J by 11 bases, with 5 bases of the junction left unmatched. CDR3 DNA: TGCGCCAGCAGCTCCCAGACAGGGAAGCAGTTCTTC. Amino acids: CASSSQTGKQFF.

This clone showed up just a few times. The CDR3 DNA is TGTGCCAGCAGTCGACAGGTTAACACTGAAGCTTTCTTT. Encoded protein: CASSRQVNTEAFF. J is TRBJ1-1 and V is TRBV7-8; TRBD1 might be the D (6 bases). Germline CDR1 SGHVS, CDR2 FQNEAQ. V was clipped by 6 bases and J by 2 bases, with 10 bases between them. The CDR3 has 13 residues.

The DNA of the CDR3 is TGCGCCAGCAGCGACCGGGATAACACCGGGGAGCTGTTTTTT. Protein product: CASSDRDNTGELFF. The chain combines TRBV5-1 with TRBJ2-2, with TRBD2 as a possible D gene (5 bases). V lost 4 bases, J lost 2 bases, and 9 bases lay in between. The CDR3 loop spans 14 amino acids. Germline V lookup: CDR1 SGHRS, CDR2 YFSETQ.

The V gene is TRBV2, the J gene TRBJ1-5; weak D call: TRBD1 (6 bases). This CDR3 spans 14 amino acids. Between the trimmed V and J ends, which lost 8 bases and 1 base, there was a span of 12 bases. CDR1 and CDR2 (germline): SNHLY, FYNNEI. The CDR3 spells CASGEGTSNQPQHF. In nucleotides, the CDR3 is TGTGCCAGCGGAGAGGGGACAAGCAATCAGCCCCAGCATTTT.

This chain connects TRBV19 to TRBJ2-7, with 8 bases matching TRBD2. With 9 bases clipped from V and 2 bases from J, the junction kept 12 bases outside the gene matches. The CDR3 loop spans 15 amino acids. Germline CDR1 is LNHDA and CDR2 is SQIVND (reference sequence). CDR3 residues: CASGGSAGGPYEQYF. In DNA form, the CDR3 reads TGTGCCAGCGGCGGGTCGGCGGGAGGACCCTACGAGCAGTACTTC.

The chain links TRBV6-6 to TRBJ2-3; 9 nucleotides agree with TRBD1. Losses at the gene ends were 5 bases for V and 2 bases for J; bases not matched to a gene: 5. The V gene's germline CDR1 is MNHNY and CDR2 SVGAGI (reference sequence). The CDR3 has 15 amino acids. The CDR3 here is CASSRQGDSTDTQYF. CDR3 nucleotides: TGTGCCAGCAGTCGACAGGGGGACTCCACAGATACGCAGTATTTT.

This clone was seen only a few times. The CDR3 loop is CASSHARPREGEQFF. CDR3 in DNA: TGTGCCAGCAGCCATGCAAGGCCCCGCGAGGGTGAGCAGTTCTTC. J is TRBJ2-1 and V is TRBV7-2; possibly TRBD2 for D (5 bases). The ends were cut back, 5 bases at V and 9 bases at J, with 20 bases in the middle. The CDR3 loop spans 15 amino acids. Germline CDR1 and CDR2: SGHTA and FQGNSA.

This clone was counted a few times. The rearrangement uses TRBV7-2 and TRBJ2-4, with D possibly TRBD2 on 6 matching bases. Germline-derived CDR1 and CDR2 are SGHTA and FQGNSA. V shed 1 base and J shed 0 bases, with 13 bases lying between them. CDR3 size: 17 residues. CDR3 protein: CASSLGGPGVAKNIQYF. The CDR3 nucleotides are TGTGCCAGCAGCTTAGGGGGTCCGGGAGTAGCCAAAAACATTCAGTACTTC.

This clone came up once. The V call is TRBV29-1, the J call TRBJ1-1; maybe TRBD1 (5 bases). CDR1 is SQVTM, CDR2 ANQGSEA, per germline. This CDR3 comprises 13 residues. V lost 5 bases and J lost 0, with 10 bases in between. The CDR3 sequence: CSVMRTLNTEAFF. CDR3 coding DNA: TGCAGCGTTATGAGGACACTGAACACTGAAGCTTTCTTT.

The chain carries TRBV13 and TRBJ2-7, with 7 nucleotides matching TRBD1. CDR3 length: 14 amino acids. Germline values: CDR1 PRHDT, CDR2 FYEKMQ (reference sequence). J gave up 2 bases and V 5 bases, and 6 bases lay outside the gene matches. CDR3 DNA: TGTGCCAGCAGCGTACGACAGGGAGCCTACGAGCAGTACTTC. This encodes CASSVRQGAYEQYF.

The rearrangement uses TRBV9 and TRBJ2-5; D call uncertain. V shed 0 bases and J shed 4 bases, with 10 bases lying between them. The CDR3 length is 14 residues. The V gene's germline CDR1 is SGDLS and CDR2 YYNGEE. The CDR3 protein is CASSVETGSETQYF. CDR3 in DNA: TGTGCCAGCAGCGTAGAGACCGGGTCAGAGACCCAGTACTTC.

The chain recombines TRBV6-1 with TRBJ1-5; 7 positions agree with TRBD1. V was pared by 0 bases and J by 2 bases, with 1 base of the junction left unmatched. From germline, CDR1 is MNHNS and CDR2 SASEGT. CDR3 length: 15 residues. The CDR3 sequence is CASSEAGTGNQPQHF. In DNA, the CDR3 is TGTGCCAGCAGTGAAGCGGGGACAGGCAATCAGCCCCAGCATTTT.

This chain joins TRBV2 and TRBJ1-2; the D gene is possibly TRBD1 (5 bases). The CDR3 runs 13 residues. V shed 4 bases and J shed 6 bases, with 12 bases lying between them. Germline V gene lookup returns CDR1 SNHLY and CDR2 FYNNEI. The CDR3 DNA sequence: TGTGCCAGCAGTGCGCCAGGGCCTAATGGCTACACCTTC. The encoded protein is CASSAPGPNGYTF. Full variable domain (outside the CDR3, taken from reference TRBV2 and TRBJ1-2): EPEVTQTPSHQVTQMGQEVILRCVPISNHLYFYWYRQILGQKVEFLVSFYNNEISEKSEIFDDQFSVERPDGSNFTLKIRSTKLEDSAMYFCASSAPGPNGYTFGSGTRLTVV.